This TCR beta chain was recorded in a study of molecular identifiers for immune sequencing clone quantification. Using its own MiXCR run on the PCR reads, TCRdb lists one record per CDR3 protein. The sample holds 85,000 to 90,000 distinct CDR3 sequences; 15% to 20% are singletons and the top ten take 0.7% to 0.95%. This clonotype came up many times. Its specificity is not known. Study observations and caveats: Clones above 20 RNA copies held over 98% of effector molecules, under 1% in naive cells.

This clonotype was obtained from a human donor in good health. Some libraries in this study had Jurkat cell RNA spiked in. Material: naive CD8+ T cells from blood, with Jurkat cell RNA spiked in. Subset described: FACS-sorted CD8+CD4-CCR7+CD45RA+ naive T cells.

The CDR3 DNA sequence: TGCAGCGTTGGTGACAGGGGGCGCCGAGAGACCCAGTACTTC. The encoded protein is CSVGDRGRRETQYF. The chain recombines TRBV29-1 with TRBJ2-5, with 10 positions matching TRBD1. Germline CDR1 and CDR2: SQVTM and ANQGSEA. The CDR3 is made up of 14 amino acids. Unmatched junction bases numbered 6, after V lost 4 bases and J lost 4 bases. Using reference TRBV29-1 and TRBJ2-5 for the parts outside the CDR3, the full variable domain is SAVISQKPSRDICQRGTSLTIQCQVDSQVTMMFWYRQQPGQSLTLIATANQGSEATYESGFVIDKFPISRPNLTFSTLTVSNMSPEDSSIYLCSVGDRGRRETQYFGPGTRLLVL.